This is a list of T cell receptor beta chains from one sample in a study of OX40 agonist ivuxolimab in advanced cancers. Clones were sequenced by immunoSEQ multiplex PCR, and TCRdb holds only the in-frame ones, with some missing. The sample comprises around 60,000 clones, approximately 90% of which are singletons, and 0.44% rests with the top ten. Here the sequenced sample was CD4+ or CD8+ T cells sorted from blood, taken in a trial of the OX40 agonist ivuxolimab. The receptors were gathered from an adult with an advanced solid tumor such as melanoma, head and neck, liver or kidney cancer. The conserved cysteine and the conserved F or W are not part of the CDR3 here.

cdr3_aa j_call v_call
ASSSRTGMNTEAF TRBJ1-1 TRBV19
AANRGLNDGEQY TRBJ2-7 TRBV7-9
ASSLSGTSGRIGSTDTQY TRBJ2-3 TRBV27
ASSLEGSSYEQY TRBJ2-7 TRBV11-3
ASSTASGGYEQY TRBJ2-7 TRBV19
ASSTQGKAYNEQF TRBJ2-1 TRBV18
ASRYSSNQPQH TRBJ1-5 TRBV27
ASSQGDAGGSGPLH TRBJ1-6 TRBV4-2
ASSPWGTGPGELF TRBJ2-2 TRBV6-5
ASSQAGTVGNTIY TRBJ1-3 TRBV4-3
ASSSAGGGTDTQY TRBJ2-3 TRBV28
ASMPLSRTDTQY TRBJ2-3 TRBV23-1
ASTGGRGSEKLF TRBJ1-4 TRBV28
ASSPGTSGQETQY TRBJ2-5 TRBV6-5
ASSSNLAGAVRTGELF TRBJ2-2 TRBV7-2
ASRALAGSNEQF TRBJ2-1 TRBV6-4
AWSRGAYEAF TRBJ1-1 TRBV30
ASSSYYEQY TRBJ2-7 TRBV11-2
ASMDTTGGYEQY TRBJ2-7 TRBV5-1
ASSPSSGTDSEQY TRBJ2-7 TRBV19
ASSPGRDSSTDTQY TRBJ2-3 TRBV4-2
ASSKPGLDTQY TRBJ2-3 TRBV5-4
ASSTLQIMNTEAF TRBJ1-1 TRBV19
AISEIGKLAGSELF TRBJ2-2 TRBV10-3
ASKVGGGTEAF TRBJ1-1 TRBV19
ASSQDHQGVDVLT TRBJ2-6 TRBV4-3
ASSATPETEAF TRBJ1-1 TRBV18
ASSPTAGPNEKLF TRBJ1-4 TRBV18
ASSPTGVDEQY TRBJ2-7 TRBV14
ASSESEATAF TRBJ1-1 TRBV10-2
ASSPRDRIYNEQF TRBJ2-1 TRBV7-8